This passage covers 25 T cell receptor beta chains from one sample sequenced in a study of T cells in narcolepsy. The data were produced by immunoSEQ multiplex PCR, yet TCRdb's version contains in-frame clones alone and is incomplete. Here the sample spans 30,000 to 40,000 clones, about four fifths being singletons. Source material: memory (CD45RA-) CD4+ T cells from blood. Receptors originate from a human donor in good health.

The count of this clone is one. This sequence joins TRBV19 and TRBJ2-2; 9 bases are a match to TRBD1. Per the germline V gene, CDR1 is LNHDA and CDR2 is SQIVND (reference sequence). This CDR3 is built from 18 residues. J gave up 5 bases and V 2 bases, and 12 bases lay outside the gene matches. CDR3 DNA sequence: TGTGCCAGTAGTATATATGGCACAGGGGGCGTCAGAACCGGGGAGCTGTTTTTT. Its translation: CASSIYGTGGVRTGELFF.

This sequence joins TRBV5-1 and TRBJ1-1; a weak D match, TRBD1 (6 bases). The germline V gene has CDR1 SGHRS and CDR2 YFSETQ. The ends were cut back, 6 bases at V and 0 bases at J, with 15 bases in the middle. The CDR3 has 15 amino acids. Here the CDR3 DNA reads TGCGCCAGCACGGACACAGGGCTTGTGAACACTGAAGCTTTCTTT. This gives the protein CASTDTGLVNTEAFF.

There are a few counts of this clone. V is TRBV5-1 and J is TRBJ2-1; D gene uncertain. Between the trimmed V and J ends, which lost 0 bases and 9 bases, there was a span of 10 bases. The length of the CDR3 is 13 residues. CDR1 and CDR2 (germline): SGHRS, YFSETQ. CDR3 region: CASSLEVPVEQFF. As DNA, the CDR3 is TGCGCCAGCAGCTTGGAAGTACCGGTTGAGCAGTTCTTC.

CDR3 DNA: TGTGCCAGCAGTGGGGGACAGGCGGGGGATGGCTACACCTTC. Its protein is CASSGGQAGDGYTF. The chain is built from TRBV6-1 and TRBJ1-2, with 8 bases identical to TRBD1. The V and J ends lost 4 bases and 6 bases, in that order; junction bases with no gene match: 7. This CDR3 region has 14 residues. Germline V gives CDR1 MNHNS, CDR2 SASEGT.

The chain links TRBV10-3 to TRBJ2-5; 7 nucleotides match TRBD1. Trimming removed 3 bases from V and 6 bases from J; junction bases left unmatched: 7. In germline, CDR1 is ENHRY, CDR2 SYGVKD. The CDR3 is 14 amino acids. CDR3 in amino acids: CAISDHRGRKTQYF. CDR3 DNA: TGTGCCATCAGTGACCACAGGGGCCGAAAGACCCAGTACTTC.

The CDR3 DNA follows: TGTGCCAGCAGCTTAAGGGGTGCCGTCTCTGGGGCCAACGTCCTGACTTTC. Its protein is CASSLRGAVSGANVLTF. The rearrangement links TRBV7-3 to TRBJ2-6; D uncertain. The CDR3 is made up of 17 amino acids. Trimming pared 1 base from V and 0 bases from J, leaving 10 bases between. In germline, CDR1 is SGHTA, CDR2 FQGTGA. The variable domain in full, completed from reference TRBV7-3 and TRBJ2-6, reads GAGVSQTPSNKVTEKGKYVELRCDPISGHTALYWYRQSLGQGPEFLIYFQGTGAADDSGLPNDRFFAVRPEGSVSTLKIQRTERGDSAVYLCASSLRGAVSGANVLTFGAGSRLTVL.

The genes are TRBV19 and TRBJ1-5, with D unclear. Trimming pared 6 bases from V and 0 bases from J, leaving 3 bases between. The CDR3 spans 12 residues. The V gene's germline CDR1 is LNHDA and CDR2 SQIVND (reference sequence). CDR3: CASRYSNQPQHF. The CDR3 coding sequence is TGTGCCAGTAGGTATAGCAATCAGCCCCAGCATTTT.

The rearrangement links TRBV18 to TRBJ1-1, with TRBD1 matching over 10 bases. CDR3 length: 14 amino acids. Germline trimming cut 6 bases from V and 1 base from J; bases unmatched to any gene: 2. The V gene's germline CDR1 is KGHSH and CDR2 LQKENI. In DNA form, the CDR3 reads TGTGCCAGCTCGGGACAGGGGAGGAACACTGAAGCTTTCTTT. Its translation: CASSGQGRNTEAFF.

The chain employs TRBV9 and TRBJ2-1; D unresolved. Trimming removed 0 bases at V and 6 bases at J, with 7 bases between. The CDR3 is made up of 13 amino acids. The V gene's germline CDR1 is SGDLS and CDR2 YYNGEE. In nucleotides, the CDR3 is TGTGCCAGCAGCGTAGGCCCCGGCAATGAGCAGTTCTTC. This translates into CASSVGPGNEQFF.

This chain uses TRBV5-1 with TRBJ2-3; TRBD1 might be the D (5 bases). Trimming shortened V by 1 base and J by 0 bases, and 15 bases separated the two germline ends. This CDR3 comprises 17 residues. From germline, CDR1 is SGHRS and CDR2 YFSETQ. The CDR3 loop is CASSLQGSISSTDTQYF. DNA for the CDR3: TGCGCCAGCAGCTTGCAGGGCAGTATATCTAGCACAGATACGCAGTATTTT.

This chain links TRBV7-9 with TRBJ2-7; possibly TRBD1 for D (6 bases). Germline assignment: CDR1 SEHNR and CDR2 FQNEAQ (reference sequence). This CDR3 contains 13 residues. The ends were cut back, 5 bases at V and 9 bases at J, with 17 bases in the middle. Written as DNA, the CDR3 is TGTGCCAGCAGCGGATGGGACATTATATCGCAGTACTTC. Translation: CASSGWDIISQYF.

This clone was picked up a small number of times. Relative to the germline gene, one junction end is altered; a read error may explain this. The chain recombines TRBV7-9 with TRBJ1-2, with D unclear. The CDR3 spans 14 residues. CDR1 and CDR2 from the germline V gene are SEHNR and FQNEAQ (reference sequence). CDR3 in amino acids: CASSPQFLAYSYTF. As DNA, the CDR3 is TGTGCCAGCAGCCCTCAGTTCCTAGCCTATAGCTACACCTTC.

The CDR3 bases are TGTGCCAGCAGGCGAGGGCAGCGACCCCAAGAGACCCAGTACTTC. It translates to CASRRGQRPQETQYF. V gene TRBV11-1 combines with J gene TRBJ2-5; TRBD2 is a possible D gene (5 bases). This CDR3 has 15 residues. V was trimmed by 6 bases and J by 1 base, leaving 15 bases between them. Germline values: CDR1 SGHAT, CDR2 FQDESV (reference sequence).

The rearrangement links TRBV15 to TRBJ2-5; D gene unclear. This CDR3 is 14 amino acids long. Trimming removed 0 bases at V and 2 bases at J, with 7 bases between. In germline, CDR1 is LNHNV, CDR2 YYDKDF (reference sequence). The CDR3 sequence: CATSRDSQQETQYF. The CDR3 nucleotides read TGTGCCACCAGCAGAGATTCCCAGCAAGAGACCCAGTACTTC. Filled out from reference TRBV15 and TRBJ2-5, the complete variable domain reads DAMVIQNPRYQVTQFGKPVTLSCSQTLNHNVMYWYQQKSSQAPKLLFHYYDKDFNNEADTPDNFQSRRPNTSFCFLDIRSPGLGDTAMYLCATSRDSQQETQYFGPGTRLLVL.

This rearrangement joins TRBV10-3 to TRBJ2-3, with D perhaps matching TRBD1 or TRBD2 (5 bases each). The germline V and J ends were trimmed by 6 bases and 6 bases, with 19 bases remaining between them. Germline lookup yields CDR1 ENHRY and CDR2 SYGVKD. The CDR3 is 15 amino acids. CDR3: CAISPGTAIRDTQYF. DNA for the CDR3: TGTGCCATCAGCCCCGGGACCGCCATACGGGATACGCAGTATTTT.

The gene calls are TRBV29-1 and TRBJ2-5, with TRBD1 identical over 8 bases. The ends lost 3 bases at V and 5 bases at J; junction bases unmatched: 5. The CDR3 consists of 13 residues. The germline V gene has CDR1 SQVTM and CDR2 ANQGSEA. The CDR3 is CSVEQGAAETQYF. Written as DNA, the CDR3 is TGCAGCGTTGAGCAGGGGGCTGCGGAGACCCAGTACTTC.

The chain links TRBV11-3 to TRBJ2-7; TRBD2 matches at 9 bases. J was trimmed by 7 bases and V by 6 bases; bases with no gene match: 7. Germline V CDR1 and CDR2: SGHNT, YENEEA. CDR3 length: 13 amino acids. The CDR3 loop is CASSFRTSEEQYF. The CDR3 DNA is TGTGCCAGCAGTTTTAGGACTAGCGAGGAGCAGTACTTC.

The chain links TRBV30 to TRBJ2-2; 8 bases line up with TRBD1. CDR1 and CDR2 from the germline V gene are GTSNPN and SVGIG (reference sequence). The CDR3 totals 15 residues. The junction had 8 bases not matched to a gene; V was cut back by 4 bases and J by 4 bases. As DNA, the CDR3 is TGTGCCTGGAAAATACAGGGGGGTAGCACCGGGGAGCTGTTTTTT. It is translated as CAWKIQGGSTGELFF.

The chain recombines TRBV5-1 with TRBJ2-5; the D gene is possibly TRBD2 (6 bases). This CDR3 region has 13 residues. Trimming removed 3 bases from V and 11 bases from J, with 17 bases in between. Germline values: CDR1 SGHRS, CDR2 YFSETQ. CDR3 nucleotide sequence: TGCGCCAGCAGCTCGACGGGTCCGGGAGAGCAGTACTTC. Protein sequence: CASSSTGPGEQYF.

The rearrangement uses TRBV11-1 and TRBJ2-3; TRBD2 matches 7 bases. From germline, CDR1 is SGHAT and CDR2 FQDESV (reference sequence). V lost 5 bases, J lost 3 bases, and 8 bases stayed unmatched. This CDR3 is 15 amino acids long. The CDR3 DNA reads as TGTGCCAGCAGCCCGCAGCGGGGAAAAACAGATACGCAGTATTTT. It specifies CASSPQRGKTDTQYF.

This clone is medium-sized within its sample. The chain recombines TRBV7-2 with TRBJ1-1; no definite D call. The germline CDR1 and CDR2 sequences are SGHTA and FQGNSA. CDR3 length: 12 residues. V dropped 7 bases and J dropped 4 bases, with 10 bases sitting between them. The CDR3 nucleotides are TGTGCCAGCAACAAGGGAGGCACTGAAGCTTTCTTT. The encoded protein is CASNKGGTEAFF. Full variable domain (rest looked up from reference TRBV7-2 and TRBJ1-1): GAGVSQSPSNKVTEKGKDVELRCDPISGHTALYWYRQSLGQGLEFLIYFQGNSAPDKSGLPSDRFSAERTGGSVSTLTIQRTQQEDSAVYLCASNKGGTEAFFGQGTRLTVV.

The rearrangement uses TRBV5-1 and TRBJ2-1, with a tentative D call TRBD1 (6 bases). V dropped 3 bases and J dropped 8 bases, with 21 bases sitting between them. There are 16 residues in the CDR3. Germline V lookup: CDR1 SGHRS, CDR2 YFSETQ. This CDR3 reads CASSSGNRVRDDEQFF. CDR3 DNA sequence: TGCGCCAGCAGCTCGGGGAACAGGGTTAGGGATGATGAGCAGTTCTTC.

This chain joins TRBV30 and TRBJ2-1, with 8 bases matching TRBD2. This CDR3 contains 14 residues. Trimming removed 3 bases from V and 11 bases from J; junction bases left unmatched: 12. CDR1 is GTSNPN, CDR2 SVGIG, per germline (reference sequence). The CDR3, as DNA: TGTGCCTGGAGCCCGGGCCCGCGGGGGGATCAGCAGTTCTTC. It translates to CAWSPGPRGDQQFF.

The CDR3 loop is CASISTAYNEQFF. The DNA of the CDR3 is TGTGCCAGTATCTCTACAGCCTACAATGAGCAGTTCTTC. The chain couples TRBV19 to TRBJ2-1, with D uncertain. The V end lost 7 bases, the J end lost 2 bases, and 9 bases lay between the germline ends. CDR3 length equals 13 residues. The germline V gene has CDR1 LNHDA and CDR2 SQIVND (reference sequence).

V and J are TRBV5-4 and TRBJ1-6; D possibly corresponds to TRBD1 (6 bases). The CDR3 loop spans 16 amino acids. The germline V and J ends were trimmed by 0 bases and 9 bases, with 16 bases remaining between them. The germline gives CDR1 SGHNT, CDR2 YYREEE (reference sequence). Here the CDR3 reads CASSLEAGVSGSPLHF. CDR3 nucleotide sequence: TGTGCCAGCAGCTTGGAGGCAGGGGTGTCGGGTTCACCCCTCCACTTT.